A selection of T cell receptor beta chains follows, all from one sample in a study of T cells in Graves' hyperthyroidism and ophthalmopathy. TCRdb reanalysed the multiplex PCR reads using MiXCR and keeps one entry per CDR3 protein. This repertoire shows 300,000 to 350,000 distinct CDR3 sequences, 15% to 20% found once; its top ten account for roughly 49%. Sequenced sample: blood. The receptors here all came from a woman between 50 and 59 years old with Graves' hyperthyroidism. Both conserved end residues are part of each CDR3. D genes are given only for firm matches. A row's size may be missing; if present it is once, few, many or a size class.

cdr3_aa cdr3_nt v_call d_call clone_size j_call
CASSPMGSTNEKLFF TGCGCCAGCAGCCCAATGGGCTCAACTAATGAAAAACTGTTTTTT TRBV5-1 NA few TRBJ1-4
CASSVRGSTDTQYF TGTGCCAGCAGTGTTCGGGGGAGCACAGATACGCAGTATTTT TRBV6-1 NA NA TRBJ2-3
CASSLGDVSPTGELFF TGTGCCAGCAGCTTAGGGGATGTCTCCCCCACCGGGGAGCTGTTTTTT TRBV7-2 NA few TRBJ2-2
CASSHRSRNKNTEAFF TGTGCCAGCAGCCACCGAAGCAGGAATAAGAACACTGAAGCTTTCTTT TRBV14 NA NA TRBJ1-1
CASSQDTSGSSNEQFF TGTGCCAGCAGCCAAGATACTAGCGGGAGTTCAAATGAGCAGTTCTTC TRBV3-1 TRBD2 NA TRBJ2-1
CAGNPMGRDGNYGYTF TGTGCCGGAAACCCGATGGGACGGGACGGAAACTATGGCTACACCTTC TRBV7-9 NA NA TRBJ1-2
CASRRTAGNEKLFF TGTGCCAGCAGAAGAACTGCCGGTAATGAAAAACTGTTTTTT TRBV12-3/TRBV12-4 NA NA TRBJ1-4
CASSETRDNYGYTF TGTGCCAGCAGTGAAACCCGGGATAACTATGGCTACACCTTC TRBV2 NA NA TRBJ1-2
CASSVGQLTGELFF TGTGCCAGCAGCGTGGGACAGCTCACCGGGGAGCTGTTTTTT TRBV9 TRBD1 NA TRBJ2-2
CASSIQGRANYGYTF TGCGCCAGCAGCATACAGGGGCGAGCTAACTATGGCTACACCTTC TRBV5-1 TRBD1 NA TRBJ1-2
CARSDNRDYGYTF TGTGCCAGGAGCGACAACAGGGACTATGGCTACACCTTC TRBV2 NA NA TRBJ1-2
CASSLDPGGGTGELFF TGCGCCAGCAGCTTGGACCCCGGGGGGGGCACCGGGGAGCTGTTTTTT TRBV5-1 TRBD2 NA TRBJ2-2
CSAKPGTGVLNTEAFF TGCAGTGCTAAGCCCGGGACAGGGGTCTTGAACACTGAAGCTTTCTTT TRBV20-1 TRBD1 NA TRBJ1-1
CASSSREDYEQYF TGTGCCAGCAGTTCCCGGGAGGACTACGAGCAGTACTTC TRBV27 TRBD2 few TRBJ2-7
CASSRSGGYYNEQFF TGTGCCAGCAGTAGGTCTGGCGGATATTACAATGAGCAGTTCTTC TRBV28 NA NA TRBJ2-1
CASSFSLSGNTIYF TGTGCCAGCAGCTTTTCCCTCTCTGGAAACACCATATATTTT TRBV7-2 NA many TRBJ1-3
CSASSTSTIYNEQFF TGCAGTGCTTCTTCTACTAGCACGATTTACAATGAGCAGTTCTTC TRBV20-1 NA few TRBJ2-1
CASSLVGDNSPLHF TGTGCCAGCAGCTTAGTAGGGGATAATTCACCCCTCCACTTT TRBV7-2 NA few TRBJ1-6